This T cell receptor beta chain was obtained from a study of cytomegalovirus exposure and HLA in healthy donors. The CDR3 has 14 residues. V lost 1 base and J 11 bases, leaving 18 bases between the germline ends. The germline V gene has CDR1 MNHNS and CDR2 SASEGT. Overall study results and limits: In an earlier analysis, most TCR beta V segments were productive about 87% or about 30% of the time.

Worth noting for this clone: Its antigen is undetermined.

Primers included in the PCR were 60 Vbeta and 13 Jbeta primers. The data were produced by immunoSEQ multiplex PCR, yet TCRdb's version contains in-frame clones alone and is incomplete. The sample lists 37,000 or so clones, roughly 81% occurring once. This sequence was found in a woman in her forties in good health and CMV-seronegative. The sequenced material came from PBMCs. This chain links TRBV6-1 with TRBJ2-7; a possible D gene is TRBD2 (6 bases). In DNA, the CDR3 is TGTGCCAGCAGTGAAGGTTTTGAGGGGACTGGGAAGTACGTC. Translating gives CASSEGFEGTGKYV.